This TCR beta chain was found in a study of cytomegalovirus exposure and HLA in healthy donors. Broader study findings: Later analysis associated a missense DCLRE1C variant with TCR beta V- and J-gene trimming.

Concerning this clone itself: Its antigen is unidentified.

Amplification used 60 Vbeta primers and 13 Jbeta primers. Produced via immunoSEQ multiplex PCR; TCRdb's table is partial and in-frame only. The sample gives tens of thousands of clones, roughly 77% of which show up once; approximately 2.4% is in the top ten. The CDR3 extends over 14 amino acids. Looked up from germline, CDR1 is SEHNR and CDR2 is FQNEAQ (reference sequence). Trimming took 5 bases from V and 8 from J; bases not matched to a gene: 10. The chain uses TRBV7-9 and TRBJ1-2; 8 nucleotides agree with TRBD1. This clonotype was obtained from a female donor in good health and CMV-seronegative. The specimen was PBMCs. The CDR3 is CASSPGGASRGYTF. CDR3 DNA: TGTGCCAGCAGCCCAGGGGGCGCGTCTCGGGGCTACACCTTC.